This T cell receptor (beta chain) is drawn from a study of cytomegalovirus exposure and HLA in healthy donors. Use of 60 Vbeta and 13 Jbeta primers characterized the PCR. The assay was immunoSEQ multiplex PCR, and TCRdb's table has in-frame clones only and misses some. This sample yields 95,000 to 100,000 clones, of which about 83% are seen a single time; over 15% belongs to the top ten. V lost 6 bases to trimming and J lost 4 bases, with 10 bases between them. Germline lookup yields CDR1 SQVTM and CDR2 ANQGSEA. The length of the CDR3 is 11 residues. Study results and limitations: Reports indicated that the classifier achieved high specificity and sensitivity in diagnosing cytomegalovirus status. Using a false discovery rate of 0.05, a later analysis showed that fewer than 20,000 TCR beta sequences were associated with HLA alleles. A later analysis found that most CMV-associated TCR beta chains appeared HLA-restricted.

This clone was observed a handful of times. Antigen specificity is unknown. Sequenced: PBMCs. This clonotype was sampled from a man in his 60s in good health and CMV-seropositive. The chain uses TRBV29-1 and TRBJ2-7, with TRBD1 as a possible D gene (6 bases). The CDR3 DNA follows: TGCAGCGTAAAAACAGGGTACGAGCAGTACTTC. Amino acid sequence: CSVKTGYEQYF.